This T cell receptor (beta chain) was profiled in a study of low-dose radiotherapy and immunotherapy resistance in tumors. Primers used for first-strand cDNA, a TRAV- and TRBV-specific set, covered both alpha and beta chains. Over approximately 19 PCR cycles, TCRs were amplified from a constant-region primer and V-primer adapter. TCRdb reprocessed the reads via MiXCR and lists one record per CDR3 protein. The repertoire consists of 55,000 to 70,000 distinct CDR3 sequences, with approximately 26% occurring once and the leading ten covering 5.5% to 6%. Time point reported: before trial treatment. Germline CDR1 SGHDN, CDR2 FVKESK. V was shortened by 3 bases and J by 4 bases, with 12 bases between the two germline ends. The CDR3 runs to 15 residues.

This TCR came from a male donor with prostate cancer. This chain links TRBV14 with TRBJ2-2; the D gene is possibly TRBD2 (5 bases). The specimen was PBMCs, collected before treatment. The CDR3 region is CASSQISAGTGELFF. The DNA of the CDR3 is TGTGCCAGCAGCCAGATTAGCGCGGGCACCGGGGAGCTGTTTTTT.